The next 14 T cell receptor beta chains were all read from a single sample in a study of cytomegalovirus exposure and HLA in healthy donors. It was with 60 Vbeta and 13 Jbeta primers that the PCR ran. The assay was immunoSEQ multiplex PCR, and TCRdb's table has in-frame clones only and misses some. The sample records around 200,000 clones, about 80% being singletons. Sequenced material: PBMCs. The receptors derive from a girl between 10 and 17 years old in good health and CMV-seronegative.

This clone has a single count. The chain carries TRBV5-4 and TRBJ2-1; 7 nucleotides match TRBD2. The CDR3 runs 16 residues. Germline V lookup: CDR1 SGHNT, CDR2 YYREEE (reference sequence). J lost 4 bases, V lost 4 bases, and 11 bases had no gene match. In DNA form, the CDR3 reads TGTGCCAGCAGCCTCGGGCGGGAGAGGAGTTACAATGAGCAGTTCTTC. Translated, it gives CASSLGRERSYNEQFF. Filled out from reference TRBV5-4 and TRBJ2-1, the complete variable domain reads ETGVTQSPTHLIKTRGQQVTLRCSSQSGHNTVSWYQQALGQGPQFIFQYYREEENGRGNFPPRFSGLQFPNYSSELNVNALELDDSALYLCASSLGRERSYNEQFFGPGTRLTVL.

Written as DNA, the CDR3 is TGTGCCAGCAGCTTAATGGACGGGGCTGGGGCCAACGTCCTGACTTTC. This encodes CASSLMDGAGANVLTF. J is TRBJ2-6 and V is TRBV7-6; maybe TRBD2 (5 bases). The germline V and J ends were trimmed by 2 bases and 2 bases, with 10 bases remaining between them. This CDR3 spans 16 amino acids. Germline CDR1 is SGHVS and CDR2 is FNYEAQ.

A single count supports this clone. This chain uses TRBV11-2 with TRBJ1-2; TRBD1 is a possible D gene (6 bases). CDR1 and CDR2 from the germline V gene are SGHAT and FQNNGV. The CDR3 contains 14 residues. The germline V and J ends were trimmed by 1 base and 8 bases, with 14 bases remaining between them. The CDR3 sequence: CASSLARGREGYTF. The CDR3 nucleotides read TGTGCCAGCAGCTTAGCCAGGGGAAGAGAGGGCTACACCTTC.

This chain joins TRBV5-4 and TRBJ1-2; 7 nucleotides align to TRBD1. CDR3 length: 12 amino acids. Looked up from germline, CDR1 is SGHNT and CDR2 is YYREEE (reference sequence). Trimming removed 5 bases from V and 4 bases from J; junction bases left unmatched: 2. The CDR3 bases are TGTGCCAGCAGAGCAGGGGGCTATGGCTACACCTTC. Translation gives CASRAGGYGYTF.

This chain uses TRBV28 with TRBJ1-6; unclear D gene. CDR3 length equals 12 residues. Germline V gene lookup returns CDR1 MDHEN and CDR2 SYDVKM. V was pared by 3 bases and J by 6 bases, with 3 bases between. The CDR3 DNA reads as TGTGCCAGCAGTTTTAGTAATTCACCCCTCCACTTT. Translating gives CASSFSNSPLHF.

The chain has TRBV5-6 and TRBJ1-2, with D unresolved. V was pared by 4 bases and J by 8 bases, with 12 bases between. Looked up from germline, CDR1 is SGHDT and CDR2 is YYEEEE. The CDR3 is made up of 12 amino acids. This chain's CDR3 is CASSRRPGGYTF. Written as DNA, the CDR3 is TGTGCCAGCAGCCGAAGACCGGGAGGCTACACCTTC.

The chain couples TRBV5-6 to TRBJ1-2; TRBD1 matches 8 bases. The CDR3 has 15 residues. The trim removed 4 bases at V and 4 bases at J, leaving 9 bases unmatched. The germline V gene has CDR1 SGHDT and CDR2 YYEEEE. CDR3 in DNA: TGTGCCAGCAGCCCTAACGCGGGGACAGGCTATGGCTACACCTTC. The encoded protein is CASSPNAGTGYGYTF.

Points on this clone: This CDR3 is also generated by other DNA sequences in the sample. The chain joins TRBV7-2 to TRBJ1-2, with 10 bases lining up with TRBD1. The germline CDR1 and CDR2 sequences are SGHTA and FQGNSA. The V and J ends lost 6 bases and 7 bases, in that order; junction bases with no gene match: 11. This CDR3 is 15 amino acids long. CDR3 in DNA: TGTGCCAGCAGATCGGGACAGGGGCCCTTAGGTGGCTACACCTTC. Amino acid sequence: CASRSGQGPLGGYTF.

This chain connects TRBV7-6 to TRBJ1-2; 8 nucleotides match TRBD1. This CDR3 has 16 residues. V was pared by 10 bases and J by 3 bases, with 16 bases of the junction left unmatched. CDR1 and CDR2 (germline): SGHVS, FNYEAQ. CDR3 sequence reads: CATSSIQGAEDYGYTF. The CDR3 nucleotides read TGTGCCACCTCATCGATCCAGGGGGCGGAGGACTATGGCTACACCTTC.

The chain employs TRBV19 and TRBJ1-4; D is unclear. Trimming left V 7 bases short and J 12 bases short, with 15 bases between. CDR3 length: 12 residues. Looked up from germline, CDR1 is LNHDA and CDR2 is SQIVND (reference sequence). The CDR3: CASTEAGNQLFF. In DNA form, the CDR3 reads TGTGCCAGTACCGAAGCGGGGAATCAACTGTTTTTT.

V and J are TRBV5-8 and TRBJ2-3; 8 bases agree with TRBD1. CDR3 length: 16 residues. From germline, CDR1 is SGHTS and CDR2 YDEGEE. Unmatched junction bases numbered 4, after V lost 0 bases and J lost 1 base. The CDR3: CASSLAGQAGTDTQYF. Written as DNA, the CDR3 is TGTGCCAGCAGCTTGGCGGGACAGGCAGGCACAGATACGCAGTATTTT.

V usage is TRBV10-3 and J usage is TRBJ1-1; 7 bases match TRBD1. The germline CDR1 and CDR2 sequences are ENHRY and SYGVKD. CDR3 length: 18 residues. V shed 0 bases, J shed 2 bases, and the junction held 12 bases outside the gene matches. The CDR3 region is CAISESRNRGFVNTEAFF. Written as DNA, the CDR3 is TGTGCCATCAGTGAGTCGAGAAACAGGGGATTCGTAAACACTGAAGCTTTCTTT.

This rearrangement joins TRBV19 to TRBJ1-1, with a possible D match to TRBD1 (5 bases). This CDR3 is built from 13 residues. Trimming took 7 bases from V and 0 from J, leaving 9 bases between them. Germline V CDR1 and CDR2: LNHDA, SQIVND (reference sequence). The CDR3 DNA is TGTGCCAGTATGCCAGGGATGAACACTGAAGCTTTCTTT. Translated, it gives CASMPGMNTEAFF.

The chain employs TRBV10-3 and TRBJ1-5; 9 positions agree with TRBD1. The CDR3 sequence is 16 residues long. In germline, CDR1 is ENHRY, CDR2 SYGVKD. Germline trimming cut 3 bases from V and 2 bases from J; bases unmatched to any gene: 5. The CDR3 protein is CAISDSGQGRNQPQHF. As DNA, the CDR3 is TGTGCCATCAGTGACTCGGGACAGGGACGCAATCAGCCCCAGCATTTT.